This record covers a single T cell receptor beta chain. Its antigen remains unknown. PCR amplification relied on 60 Vbeta primers (plus 13 Jbeta primers). Sequencing was performed with immunoSEQ multiplex PCR; in TCRdb, only in-frame clones are kept and a portion is missing. Recorded for this sample: 75,000 to 85,000 clones. The data originate from a study of cytomegalovirus exposure and HLA in healthy donors. Study-wide results and limits: Confirmation was obtained in vitro that three CMV-associated chains are specific for CMV antigens.

CDR3 length equals 14 residues. Germline V gene sequence: CDR1 SGHRS, CDR2 YFSETQ. Trimming took 0 bases from V and 1 from J, leaving 7 bases between them. The J gene is TRBJ1-1, the V gene TRBV5-1; D remains ambiguous. Input material: PBMCs. This TCR was sampled from a man between 50 and 59 years old in good health and CMV-seronegative. DNA for the CDR3: TGCGCCAGCAGCTTGGTTGTGAGGAACACTGAAGCTTTCTTT. Its protein is CASSLVVRNTEAFF.